The 8 T cell receptor beta chains listed next were all sequenced from one sample in a study of cytomegalovirus exposure and HLA in healthy donors. PCR involved 60 Vbeta and 13 Jbeta primers. TCRdb's table, derived via immunoSEQ multiplex PCR, lists solely in-frame clones and lacks some. In the table there are more than 140,000 clones, 60% to 80% of which are singletons. Sequenced sample: PBMCs. Receptors originate from a female donor in good health and CMV-seronegative.

This sequence joins TRBV10-3 and TRBJ1-1; D unclear. This CDR3 contains 13 residues. Germline V gives CDR1 ENHRY, CDR2 SYGVKD. V shed 6 bases and J shed 4 bases, with 12 bases lying between them. CDR3 region: CAIRGRGITEAFF. As DNA, the CDR3 is TGTGCCATCAGAGGTCGAGGGATCACTGAAGCTTTCTTT.

The rearrangement joins TRBV29-1 to TRBJ2-3; D is possibly TRBD1 (6 bases). This CDR3 comprises 14 residues. V lost 7 bases and J lost 1, with 15 bases in between. Germline assignment: CDR1 SQVTM and CDR2 ANQGSEA. The CDR3 loop is CSAARGGGTDTQYF. CDR3 nucleotides: TGCAGCGCCGCTCGAGGGGGTGGCACAGATACGCAGTATTTT.

The chain is built from TRBV11-2 and TRBJ2-5; the D gene is possibly TRBD2 (5 bases). This CDR3 is 12 amino acids long. CDR1 is SGHAT, CDR2 FQNNGV, per germline. V was trimmed by 6 bases and J by 5 bases, leaving 10 bases between them. The CDR3 region is CASRQSGETQYF. As DNA, the CDR3 is TGTGCCAGCAGGCAGTCGGGGGAGACCCAGTACTTC.

CDR3 bases: TGTGCCAGCTCAGCGGTCCGGGACAGGGCCACAGATACGCAGTATTTT. It codes for CASSAVRDRATDTQYF. The genes are TRBV18 and TRBJ2-3; the match to TRBD1 covers 9 bases. The V and J ends lost 5 bases and 2 bases, in that order; junction bases with no gene match: 8. The CDR3 is 16 amino acids. In germline, CDR1 is KGHSH, CDR2 LQKENI.

The gene calls are TRBV6-1 and TRBJ2-7, with 8 bases lining up with TRBD2. Germline CDR1 and CDR2: MNHNS and SASEGT. V trimming: 3 bases; J trimming: 4 bases; junction bases outside the gene matches: 11. The CDR3 sequence is 16 residues long. CDR3 sequence: CASSDFTRTSLYEQYF. In nucleotides, the CDR3 is TGTGCCAGCAGTGACTTTACTCGGACTAGCCTTTACGAGCAGTACTTC.

This chain joins TRBV25-1 and TRBJ2-2; tentative D call: TRBD1 (5 bases). Trimming stripped 5 bases from V and 1 base from J, with 20 bases between. Germline V gene data show CDR1 as MGHDK and CDR2 as SYGVNS. CDR3 size: 18 residues. CDR3 residues: CASSSKNPGKGNTGELFF. The CDR3 DNA reads as TGTGCCAGCAGTTCAAAAAACCCAGGGAAAGGGAACACCGGGGAGCTGTTTTTT.

The chain carries TRBV28 and TRBJ2-3; 7 nucleotides line up with TRBD2. V was clipped by 5 bases and J by 1 base; unmatched bases: 6. This CDR3 has 15 amino acids. Per the germline V gene, CDR1 is MDHEN and CDR2 is SYDVKM. CDR3 loop: CASSPHAGGTDTQYF. CDR3 coding DNA: TGTGCCAGCAGTCCCCACGCGGGAGGCACAGATACGCAGTATTTT.

J is TRBJ2-7 and V is TRBV5-1, with D possibly TRBD2 on 5 matching bases. V gave up 0 bases and J gave up 5 bases, with 15 bases separating them. Germline values: CDR1 SGHRS, CDR2 YFSETQ. This CDR3 spans 15 amino acids. This chain's CDR3 is CASSLDGPKRDEQYF. The CDR3 nucleotides read TGCGCCAGCAGCTTGGACGGACCTAAGAGGGACGAGCAGTACTTC.